The 5 T cell receptor beta chains in this list originate from one sample, sequenced in a study of T cell responses to AZD1222 COVID-19 vaccine. Only in-frame clones appear in the TCRdb table, and some are missing; sequencing was by immunoSEQ multiplex PCR. The sample carries fewer than 120,000 clones, 65% to 85% recorded once. Here the sequenced sample was peripheral blood, taken on day 0 of AZD1222 vaccination. The source of these receptors is an adult in good health.

The chain recombines TRBV28 with TRBJ2-1; 9 bases are shared with TRBD1. V was clipped by 6 bases and J by 9 bases; unmatched bases: 12. The CDR3 spans 15 residues. The germline V gene encodes CDR1 MDHEN and CDR2 SYDVKM. The CDR3 here is CASRRAGTGTSEQFF. CDR3 nucleotides: TGTGCCAGCAGGCGCGCCGGGACAGGGACGAGTGAGCAGTTCTTC.

The chain joins TRBV7-2 to TRBJ1-2; D ambiguous. Germline assignment: CDR1 SGHTA and CDR2 FQGNSA. V gave up 1 base and J gave up 7 bases, with 10 bases separating them. This CDR3 is 13 amino acids long. In DNA form, the CDR3 reads TGTGCCAGCAGCTTAGTTATGGCAGGTGGCTACACCTTC. Its translation is CASSLVMAGGYTF.

V usage is TRBV9 and J usage is TRBJ2-1, with 9 bases matching TRBD1. CDR1 SGDLS and CDR2 YYNGEE come from the germline V gene. The V gene end was trimmed by 3 bases and the J gene end by 1 base; junction bases not matched to a gene: 2. The CDR3 sequence is 15 residues long. This CDR3 is CASSDRGQSYNEQFF. The CDR3 DNA sequence: TGTGCCAGCAGCGACAGGGGGCAATCCTACAATGAGCAGTTCTTC. Variable domain in full (rest from reference TRBV9 and TRBJ2-1): DSGVTQTPKHLITATGQRVTLRCSPRSGDLSVYWYQQSLDQGLQFLIQYYNGEERAKGNILERFSAQQFPDLHSELNLSSLELGDSALYFCASSDRGQSYNEQFFGPGTRLTVL.

The chain recombines TRBV10-1 with TRBJ1-5; 8 bases line up with TRBD1. Trimming removed 7 bases from V and 6 bases from J; junction bases left unmatched: 5. Germline CDR1 and CDR2: WNHNN and SYGVQD (reference sequence). The CDR3 spans 13 residues. The chain's CDR3 is CASIGQGGQPQHF. In nucleotides, the CDR3 is TGCGCCAGCATTGGACAGGGAGGTCAGCCCCAGCATTTT.

A word on this clone: Germline is not matched at one junction end, which may reflect a read error. Other DNA sequences in the sample encode the same CDR3. This sequence joins TRBV11-2 and TRBJ2-4, with TRBD1 identical over 8 bases. The germline V gene encodes CDR1 SGHAT and CDR2 FQNNGV. There are 15 residues in the CDR3. Here the CDR3 reads CASSTHRGSMDIQYF. The CDR3 DNA is TGCGCCAGCAGCACCCACAGGGGGTCCATGGACATTCAGTACTTC.